This entry features one TCR beta chain sequence. Its antigen is not identified. The PCR had 60 Vbeta and 13 Jbeta primers. Produced via immunoSEQ multiplex PCR; TCRdb's table is partial and in-frame only. The sample shows about 160,000 clones, about 81% of them seen only once. The CDR3 has 12 residues. Germline CDR1 and CDR2: WSHSY and SAAADI. The V gene end was trimmed by 6 bases and the J gene end by 5 bases; junction bases not matched to a gene: 3. The sample belongs to a study of cytomegalovirus exposure and HLA in healthy donors. Overall study context: HLA-typed donors were the source of tens of millions of unique TCRs held in an early data release. General study results and limits: HLA alleles were associated with roughly 15,000 TCR beta sequences in a later analysis at 0.05 false discovery rate.

Sequences were obtained from PBMCs. V usage is TRBV10-2 and J usage is TRBJ1-1; the match to TRBD1 covers 7 bases. The source is a woman in her late teens or twenties in good health and CMV-seronegative. The CDR3 region has the DNA TGCGCCAGCAGGACAGGGTCAACTGAAGCTTTCTTT. Protein sequence: CASRTGSTEAFF.